This TCR beta chain was retrieved from a study of T cell responses to AZD1222 COVID-19 vaccine. Study-wide results and limits: Repertoire sampling was restricted to post-peak T cell response timepoints. Nearly half of spike-specific TCRs reportedly target unmutated variant regions.

Per the germline V gene, CDR1 is SGHTA and CDR2 is FQGTGA. V lost 5 bases, J lost 1 base, and 12 bases lay in between. This CDR3 has 15 residues. As to this clone: As yet, its antigen is unknown.

Using immunoSEQ multiplex PCR, the repertoire was profiled, and TCRdb retains in-frame clones only, with some absent. The sample contains around 110,000 clones, around nine tenths of which appear only once. This TCR came from an adult who received the AZD1222 COVID-19 vaccine. This material consisted of peripheral blood, taken 28 days after the second AZD1222 dose. This chain connects TRBV7-3 to TRBJ1-3; D unresolved. In DNA form, the CDR3 reads TGTGCCAGCAGCCCTTCCTTTGGGTCTGGAAACACCATATATTTT. Residues: CASSPSFGSGNTIYF.